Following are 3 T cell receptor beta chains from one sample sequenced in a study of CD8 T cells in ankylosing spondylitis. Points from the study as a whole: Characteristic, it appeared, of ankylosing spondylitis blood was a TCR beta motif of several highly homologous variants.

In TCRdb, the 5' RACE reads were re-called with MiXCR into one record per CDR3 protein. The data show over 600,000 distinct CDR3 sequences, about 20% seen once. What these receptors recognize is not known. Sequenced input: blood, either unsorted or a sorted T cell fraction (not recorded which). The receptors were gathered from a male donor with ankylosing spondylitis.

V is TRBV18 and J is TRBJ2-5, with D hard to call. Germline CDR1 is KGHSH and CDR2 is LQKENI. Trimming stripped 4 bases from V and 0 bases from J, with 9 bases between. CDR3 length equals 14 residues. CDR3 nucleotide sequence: TGTGCCAGCTCACTTTTCCGGTACCAAGAGACCCAGTACTTC. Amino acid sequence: CASSLFRYQETQYF.

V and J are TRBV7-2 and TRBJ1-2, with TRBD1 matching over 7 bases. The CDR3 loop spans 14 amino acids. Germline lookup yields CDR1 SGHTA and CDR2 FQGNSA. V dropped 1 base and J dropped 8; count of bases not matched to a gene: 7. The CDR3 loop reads CASSLVGGARGYTF. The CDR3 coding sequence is TGTGCCAGCAGCTTAGTAGGGGGCGCCCGAGGCTACACCTTC.

Here the CDR3 reads CASSPSLAGAPKEQYF. CDR3 in DNA: TGTGCCAGCAGCCCCTCACTAGCGGGGGCTCCTAAGGAGCAGTACTTC. The chain has TRBV3-1 and TRBJ2-7; 11 bases align to TRBD2. Germline CDR1 is LGHDT and CDR2 is YNNKEL (reference sequence). V dropped 4 bases and J dropped 7; count of bases not matched to a gene: 12. The CDR3 contains 16 residues.